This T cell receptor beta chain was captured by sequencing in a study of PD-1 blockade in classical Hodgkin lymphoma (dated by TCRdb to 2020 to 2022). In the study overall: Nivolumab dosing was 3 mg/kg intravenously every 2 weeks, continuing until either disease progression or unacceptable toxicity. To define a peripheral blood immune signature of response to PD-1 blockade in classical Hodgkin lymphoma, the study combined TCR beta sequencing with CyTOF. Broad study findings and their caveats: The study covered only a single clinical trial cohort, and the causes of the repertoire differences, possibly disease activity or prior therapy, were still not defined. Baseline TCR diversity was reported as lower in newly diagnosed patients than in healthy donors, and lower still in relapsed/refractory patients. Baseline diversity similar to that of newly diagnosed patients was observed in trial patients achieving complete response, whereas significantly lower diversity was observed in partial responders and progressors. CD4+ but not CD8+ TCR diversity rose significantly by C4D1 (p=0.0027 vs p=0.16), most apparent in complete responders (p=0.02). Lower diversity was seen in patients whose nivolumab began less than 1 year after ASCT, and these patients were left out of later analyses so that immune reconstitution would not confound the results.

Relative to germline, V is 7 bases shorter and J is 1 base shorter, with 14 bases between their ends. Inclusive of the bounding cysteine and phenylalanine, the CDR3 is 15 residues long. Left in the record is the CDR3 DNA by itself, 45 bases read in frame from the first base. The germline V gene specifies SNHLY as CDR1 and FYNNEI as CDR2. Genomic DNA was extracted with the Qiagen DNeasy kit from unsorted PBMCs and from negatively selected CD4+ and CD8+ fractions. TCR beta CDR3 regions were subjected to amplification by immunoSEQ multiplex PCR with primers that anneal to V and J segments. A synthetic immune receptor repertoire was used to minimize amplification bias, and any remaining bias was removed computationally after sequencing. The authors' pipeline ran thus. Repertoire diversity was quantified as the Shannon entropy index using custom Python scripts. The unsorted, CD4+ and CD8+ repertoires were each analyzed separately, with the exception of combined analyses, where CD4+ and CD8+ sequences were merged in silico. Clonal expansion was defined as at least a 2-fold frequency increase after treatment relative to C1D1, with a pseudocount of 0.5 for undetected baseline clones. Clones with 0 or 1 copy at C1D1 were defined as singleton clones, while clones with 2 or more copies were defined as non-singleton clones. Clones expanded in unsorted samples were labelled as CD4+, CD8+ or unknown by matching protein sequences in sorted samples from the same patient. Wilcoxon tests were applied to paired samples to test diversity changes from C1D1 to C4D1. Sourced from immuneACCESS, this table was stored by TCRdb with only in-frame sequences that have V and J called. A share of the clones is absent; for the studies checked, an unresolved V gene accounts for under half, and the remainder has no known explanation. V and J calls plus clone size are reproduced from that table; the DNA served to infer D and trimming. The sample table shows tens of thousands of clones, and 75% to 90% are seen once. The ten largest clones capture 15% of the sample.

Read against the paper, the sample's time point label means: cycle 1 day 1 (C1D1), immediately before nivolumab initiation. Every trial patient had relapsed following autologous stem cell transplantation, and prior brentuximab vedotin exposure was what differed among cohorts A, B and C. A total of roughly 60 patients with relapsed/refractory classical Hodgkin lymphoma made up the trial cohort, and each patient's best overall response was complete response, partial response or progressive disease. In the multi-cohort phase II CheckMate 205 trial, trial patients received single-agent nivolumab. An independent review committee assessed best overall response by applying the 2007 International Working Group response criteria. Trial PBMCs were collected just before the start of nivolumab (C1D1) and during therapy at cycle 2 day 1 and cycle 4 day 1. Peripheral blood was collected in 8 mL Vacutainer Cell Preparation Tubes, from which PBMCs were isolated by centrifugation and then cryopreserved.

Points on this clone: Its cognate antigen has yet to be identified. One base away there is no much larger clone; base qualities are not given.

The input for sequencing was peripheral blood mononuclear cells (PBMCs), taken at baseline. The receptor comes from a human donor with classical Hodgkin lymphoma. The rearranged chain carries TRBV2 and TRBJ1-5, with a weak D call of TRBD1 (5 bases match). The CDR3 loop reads CASKRGEASNQPQHF. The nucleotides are TGTGCCAGCAAGAGAGGGGAGGCCAGCAATCAGCCCCAGCATTTT.